This T cell receptor beta chain is from a study of cytomegalovirus exposure and HLA in healthy donors. PCR was performed using 60 Vbeta and 13 Jbeta primers. Assay: immunoSEQ multiplex PCR; the TCRdb copy retains only in-frame clones and omits some. Of around 94,000 clones detected, around 60% appear once; the ten largest clones hold approximately 4.8%. CDR1 SGHNT and CDR2 YENEEA come from the germline V gene. The CDR3 extends over 13 amino acids. Trimming cost V 5 bases and J 10 bases; bases outside gene matches: 3. The sample was PBMCs. The gene calls are TRBV11-3 and TRBJ2-1; 12 bases agree with TRBD2. This sequence originates from a human donor in good health. Here the CDR3 DNA reads TGTGCCAGCAGCATTCTAGCGGGAGGGGAGCAGTTCTTC. As protein: CASSILAGGEQFF.